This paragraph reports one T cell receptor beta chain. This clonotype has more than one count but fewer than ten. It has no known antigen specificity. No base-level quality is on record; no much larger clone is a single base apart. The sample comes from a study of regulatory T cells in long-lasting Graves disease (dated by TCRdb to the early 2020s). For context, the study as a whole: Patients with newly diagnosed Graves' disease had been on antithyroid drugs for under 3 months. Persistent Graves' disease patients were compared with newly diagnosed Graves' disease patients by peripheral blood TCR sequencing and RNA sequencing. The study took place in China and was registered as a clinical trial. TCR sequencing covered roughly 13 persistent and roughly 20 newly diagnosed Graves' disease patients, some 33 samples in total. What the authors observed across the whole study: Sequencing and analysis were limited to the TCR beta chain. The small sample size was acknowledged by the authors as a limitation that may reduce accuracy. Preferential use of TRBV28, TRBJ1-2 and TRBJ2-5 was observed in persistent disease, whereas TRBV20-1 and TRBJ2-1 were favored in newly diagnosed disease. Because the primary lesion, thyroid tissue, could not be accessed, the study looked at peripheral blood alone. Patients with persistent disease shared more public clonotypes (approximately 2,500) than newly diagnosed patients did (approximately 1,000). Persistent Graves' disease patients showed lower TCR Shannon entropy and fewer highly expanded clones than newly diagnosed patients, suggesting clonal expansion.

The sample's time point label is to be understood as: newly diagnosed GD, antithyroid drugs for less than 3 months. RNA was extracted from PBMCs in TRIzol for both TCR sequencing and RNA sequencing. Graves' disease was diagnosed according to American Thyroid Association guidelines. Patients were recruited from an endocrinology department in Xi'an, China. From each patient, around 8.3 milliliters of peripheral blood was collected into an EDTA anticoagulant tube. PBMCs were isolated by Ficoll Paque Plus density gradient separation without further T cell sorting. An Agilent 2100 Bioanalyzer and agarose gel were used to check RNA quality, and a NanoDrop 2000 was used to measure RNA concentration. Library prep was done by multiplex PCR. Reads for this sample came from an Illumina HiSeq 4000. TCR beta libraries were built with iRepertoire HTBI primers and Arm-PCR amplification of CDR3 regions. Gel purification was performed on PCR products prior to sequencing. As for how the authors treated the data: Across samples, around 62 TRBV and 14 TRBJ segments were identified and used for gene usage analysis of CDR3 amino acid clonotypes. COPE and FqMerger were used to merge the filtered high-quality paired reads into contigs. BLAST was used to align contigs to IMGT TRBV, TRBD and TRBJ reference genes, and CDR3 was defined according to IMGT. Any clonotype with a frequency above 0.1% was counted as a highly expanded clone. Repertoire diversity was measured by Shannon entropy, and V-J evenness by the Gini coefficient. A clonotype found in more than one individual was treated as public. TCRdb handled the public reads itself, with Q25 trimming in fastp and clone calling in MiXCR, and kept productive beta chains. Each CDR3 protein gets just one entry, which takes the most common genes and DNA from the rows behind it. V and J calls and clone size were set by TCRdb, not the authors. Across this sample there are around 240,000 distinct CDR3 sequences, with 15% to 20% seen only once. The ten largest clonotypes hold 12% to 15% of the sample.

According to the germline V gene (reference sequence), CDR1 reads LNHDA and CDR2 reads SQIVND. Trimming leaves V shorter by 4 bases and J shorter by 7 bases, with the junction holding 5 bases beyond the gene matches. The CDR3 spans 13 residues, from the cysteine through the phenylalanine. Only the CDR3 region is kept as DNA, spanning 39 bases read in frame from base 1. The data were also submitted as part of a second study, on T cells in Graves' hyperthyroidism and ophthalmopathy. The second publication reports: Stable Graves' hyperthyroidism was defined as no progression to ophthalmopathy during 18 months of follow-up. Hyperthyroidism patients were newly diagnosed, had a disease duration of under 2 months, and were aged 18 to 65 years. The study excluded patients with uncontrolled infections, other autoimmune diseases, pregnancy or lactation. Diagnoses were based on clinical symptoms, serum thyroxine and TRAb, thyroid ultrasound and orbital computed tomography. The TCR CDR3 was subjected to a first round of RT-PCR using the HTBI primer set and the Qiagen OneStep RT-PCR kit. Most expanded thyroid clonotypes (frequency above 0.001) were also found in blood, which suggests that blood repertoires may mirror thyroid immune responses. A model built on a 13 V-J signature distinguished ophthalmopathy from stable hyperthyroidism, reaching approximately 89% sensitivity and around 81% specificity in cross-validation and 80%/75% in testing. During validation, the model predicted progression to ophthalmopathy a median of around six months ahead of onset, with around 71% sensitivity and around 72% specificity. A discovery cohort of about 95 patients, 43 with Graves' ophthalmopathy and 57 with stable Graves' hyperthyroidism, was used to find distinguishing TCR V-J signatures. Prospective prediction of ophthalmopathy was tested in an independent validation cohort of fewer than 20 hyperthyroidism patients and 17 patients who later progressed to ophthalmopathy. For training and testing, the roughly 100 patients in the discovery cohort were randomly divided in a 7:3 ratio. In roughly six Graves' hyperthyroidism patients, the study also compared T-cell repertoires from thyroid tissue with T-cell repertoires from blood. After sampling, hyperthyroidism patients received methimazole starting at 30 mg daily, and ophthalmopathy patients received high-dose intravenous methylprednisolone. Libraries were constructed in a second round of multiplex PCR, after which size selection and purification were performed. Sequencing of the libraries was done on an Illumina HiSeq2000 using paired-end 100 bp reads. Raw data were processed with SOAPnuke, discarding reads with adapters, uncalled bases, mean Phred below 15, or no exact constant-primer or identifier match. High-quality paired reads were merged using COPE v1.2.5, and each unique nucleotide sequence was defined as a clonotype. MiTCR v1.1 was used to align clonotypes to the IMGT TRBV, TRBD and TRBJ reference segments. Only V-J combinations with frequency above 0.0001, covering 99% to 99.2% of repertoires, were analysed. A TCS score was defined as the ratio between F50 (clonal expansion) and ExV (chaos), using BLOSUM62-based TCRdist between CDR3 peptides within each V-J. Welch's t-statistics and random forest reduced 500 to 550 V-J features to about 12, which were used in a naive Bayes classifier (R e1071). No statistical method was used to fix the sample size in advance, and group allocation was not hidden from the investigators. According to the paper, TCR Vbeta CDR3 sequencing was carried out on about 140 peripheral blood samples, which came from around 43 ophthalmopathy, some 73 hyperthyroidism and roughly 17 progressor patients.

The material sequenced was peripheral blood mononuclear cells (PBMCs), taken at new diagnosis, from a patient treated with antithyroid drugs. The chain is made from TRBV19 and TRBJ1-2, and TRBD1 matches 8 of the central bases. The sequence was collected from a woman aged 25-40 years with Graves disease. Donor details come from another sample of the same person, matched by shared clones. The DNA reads TGTGCCAGTAGTAGGGGACAGGTACTTGGCTACACCTTC. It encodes CASSRGQVLGYTF.